This T cell receptor beta chain appears in the sequencing data of a study of human T cells and chemical hapten exposure. Study overall: Sensitizing treatment utilized 2% DPC over a 2 cm by 2 cm portion of upper inner arm skin.

V was cut by 6 bases and J by 10 bases, with 10 bases left in between. The CDR3 length is 11 residues. This sample's time point: patch test 3, about 24 weeks after DPC sensitization. Treatment meaning: therapeutic diphenylcyclopropenone sensitization with weekly scalp DPC. Non-pregnant alopecia patients aged 18 to 70, suitable for DPC therapy. Using its own MiXCR run on the RACE reads, TCRdb lists one record per CDR3 protein. The sample carries some 91,000 distinct CDR3 sequences, about 28% recorded once. This specimen was whole blood, taken in connection with sensitization to the hapten diphenylcyclopropenone (DPC). V gene TRBV12-3 or TRBV12-4 combines with J gene TRBJ2-1; perhaps TRBD2 as D (5 bases). The receptor's source is a man in his forties with alopecia areata. Some clones in this sample may be carry-over from other donors' samples. In nucleotides, the CDR3 is TGTGCCAGCAGCCCTGGGAGAGAGCAGTTCTTC. Its translation is CASSPGREQFF.